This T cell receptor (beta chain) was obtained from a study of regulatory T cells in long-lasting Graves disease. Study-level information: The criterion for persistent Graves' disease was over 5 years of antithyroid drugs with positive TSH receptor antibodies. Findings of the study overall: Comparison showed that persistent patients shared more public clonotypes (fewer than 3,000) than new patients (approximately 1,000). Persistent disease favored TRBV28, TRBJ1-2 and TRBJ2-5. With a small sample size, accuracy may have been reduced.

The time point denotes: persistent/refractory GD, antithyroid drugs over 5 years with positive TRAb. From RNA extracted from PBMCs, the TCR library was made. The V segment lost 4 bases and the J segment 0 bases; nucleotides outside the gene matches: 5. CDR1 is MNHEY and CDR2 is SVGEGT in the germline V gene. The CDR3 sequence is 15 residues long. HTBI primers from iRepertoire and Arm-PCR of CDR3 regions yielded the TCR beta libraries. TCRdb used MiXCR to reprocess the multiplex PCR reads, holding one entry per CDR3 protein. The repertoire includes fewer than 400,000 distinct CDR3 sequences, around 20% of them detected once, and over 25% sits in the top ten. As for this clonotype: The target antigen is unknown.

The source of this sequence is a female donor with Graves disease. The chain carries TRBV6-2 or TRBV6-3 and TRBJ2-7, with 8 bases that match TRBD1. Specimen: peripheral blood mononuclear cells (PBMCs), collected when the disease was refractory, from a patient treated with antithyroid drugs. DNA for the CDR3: TGTGCCAGCAGTTTCTACAGGGGGTTCTCCTACGAGCAGTACTTC. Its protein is CASSFYRGFSYEQYF.